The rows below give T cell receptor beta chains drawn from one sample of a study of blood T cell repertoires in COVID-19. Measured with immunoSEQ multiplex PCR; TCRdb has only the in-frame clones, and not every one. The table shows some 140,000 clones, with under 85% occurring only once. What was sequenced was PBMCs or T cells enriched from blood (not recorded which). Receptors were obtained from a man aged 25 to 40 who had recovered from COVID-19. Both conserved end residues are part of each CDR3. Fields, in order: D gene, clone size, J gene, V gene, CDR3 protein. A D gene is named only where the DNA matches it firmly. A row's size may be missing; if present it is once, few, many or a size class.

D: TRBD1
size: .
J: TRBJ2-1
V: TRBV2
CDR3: CASSRGSYNEQFF

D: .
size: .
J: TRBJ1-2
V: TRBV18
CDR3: CASSQTENYGYTF

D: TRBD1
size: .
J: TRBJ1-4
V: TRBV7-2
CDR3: CASSFRQGEGNEKLFF

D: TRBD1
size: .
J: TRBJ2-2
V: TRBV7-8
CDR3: CASSDRDRGIPGELFF

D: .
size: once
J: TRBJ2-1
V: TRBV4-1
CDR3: CASSQDFSYNEQFF

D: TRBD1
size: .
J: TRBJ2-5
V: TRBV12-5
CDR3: CASGAGTGFQETQYF

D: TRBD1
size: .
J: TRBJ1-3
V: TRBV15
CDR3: CATSIRGLGNTIYF

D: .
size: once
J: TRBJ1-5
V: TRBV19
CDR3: CASSIVQANQPQHF

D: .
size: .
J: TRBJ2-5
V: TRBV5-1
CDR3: CASSLRQDQETQYF

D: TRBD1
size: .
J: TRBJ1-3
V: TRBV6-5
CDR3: CASSWDRGHGNTIYF

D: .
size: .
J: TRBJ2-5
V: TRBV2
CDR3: CASSGGRGQETQYF

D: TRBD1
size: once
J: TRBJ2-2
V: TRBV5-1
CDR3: CASSLAGQGYTGELFF

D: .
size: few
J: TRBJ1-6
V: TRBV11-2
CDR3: CASSWDDRYNSPLHF

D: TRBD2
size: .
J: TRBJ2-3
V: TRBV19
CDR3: CASSIAGTSGGADTQYF

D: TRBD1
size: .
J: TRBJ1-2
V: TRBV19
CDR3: CASSIGQGASDYGYTF

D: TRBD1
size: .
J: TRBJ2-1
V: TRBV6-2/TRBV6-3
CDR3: CASSLQGAYEQFF

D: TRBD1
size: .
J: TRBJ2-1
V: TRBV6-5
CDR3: CASSGTANEQFF

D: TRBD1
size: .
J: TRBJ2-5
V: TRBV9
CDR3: CASSVTGTVKETQYF

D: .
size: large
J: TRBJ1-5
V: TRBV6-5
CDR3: CASRPGWGNQPQHF

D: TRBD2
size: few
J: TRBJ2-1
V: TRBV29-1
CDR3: CSGWEGDEQFF

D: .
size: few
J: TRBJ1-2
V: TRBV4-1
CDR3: CASSQDHRAYGYTF

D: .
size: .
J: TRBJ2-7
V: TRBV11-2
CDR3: CASTLPTNTYEQYF

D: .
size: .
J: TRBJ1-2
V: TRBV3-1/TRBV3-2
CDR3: CASSQSDNYGYTF

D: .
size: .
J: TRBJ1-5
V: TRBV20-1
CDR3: CSASIDSNQPQHF

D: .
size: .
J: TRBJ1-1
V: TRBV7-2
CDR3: CASSLAPGDGTEAFF

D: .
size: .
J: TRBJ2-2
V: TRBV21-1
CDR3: CASSKVVNFGKGLAGPGELFF

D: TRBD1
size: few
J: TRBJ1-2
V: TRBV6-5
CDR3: CASSSSGTGVGYGYTF

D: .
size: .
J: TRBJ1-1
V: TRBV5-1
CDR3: CASSPIGLDTEAFF

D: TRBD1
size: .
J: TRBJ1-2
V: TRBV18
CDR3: CASSPNRDSYGYTF

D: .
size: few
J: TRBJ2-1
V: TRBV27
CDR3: CASSLNFYNEQFF

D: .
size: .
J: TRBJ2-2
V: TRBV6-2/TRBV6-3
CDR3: CASSPGLFTGELFF

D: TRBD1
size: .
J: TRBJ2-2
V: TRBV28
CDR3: CASSSRAQGAAGELFF

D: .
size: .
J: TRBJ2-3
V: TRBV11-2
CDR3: CASSLYGIAGDTQYF

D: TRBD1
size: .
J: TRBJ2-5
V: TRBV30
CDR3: CAWSPLGQGQTQYF

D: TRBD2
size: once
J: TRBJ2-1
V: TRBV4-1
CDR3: CASSQLAGELNEQFF

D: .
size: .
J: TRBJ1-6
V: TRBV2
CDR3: CASSEEGRGNSPLHF

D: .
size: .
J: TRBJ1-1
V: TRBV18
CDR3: CASSAQGLRDGAFF

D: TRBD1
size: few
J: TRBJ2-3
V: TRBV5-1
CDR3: CASSLDRGRVDTQYF

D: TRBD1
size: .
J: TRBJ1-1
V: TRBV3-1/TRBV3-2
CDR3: CASSLRTGDRAFF

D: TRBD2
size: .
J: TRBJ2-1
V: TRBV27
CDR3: CASNRGLAGVGSYNEQFF

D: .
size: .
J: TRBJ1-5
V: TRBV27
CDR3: CASSFGGSNQPQHF

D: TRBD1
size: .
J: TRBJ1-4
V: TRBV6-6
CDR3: CASSWGGTGGGTANEKLFF

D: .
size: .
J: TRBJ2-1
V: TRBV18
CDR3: CASSAPQQSVGYNEQFF

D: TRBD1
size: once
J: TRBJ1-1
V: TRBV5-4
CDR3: CASSLQGRFVNTEAFF

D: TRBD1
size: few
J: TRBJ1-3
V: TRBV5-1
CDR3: CASSATQGATGNTIYF

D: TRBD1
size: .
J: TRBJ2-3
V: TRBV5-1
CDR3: CASSRQGSSTDTQYF

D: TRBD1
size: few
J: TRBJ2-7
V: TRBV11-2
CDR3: CASSPEAGGRHEQYF

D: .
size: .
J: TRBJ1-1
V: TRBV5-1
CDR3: CASSLWADNTEAFF

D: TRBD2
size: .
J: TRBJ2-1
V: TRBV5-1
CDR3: CASSLGLAGGPDEQFF